This T cell receptor (beta chain) was recovered during a study of identical twins. Findings and caveats of the study: Weaker excess twin sharing was observed in beta out-of-frame sequences. Twin-shared out-of-frame alpha sequences showed excess low generation probability.

CDR1 is SQVTM and CDR2 is ANQGSEA in the germline V gene. The V end lost 7 bases, the J end lost 3 bases, and 9 bases lay between the germline ends. The CDR3 extends over 11 amino acids. Worth noting for this clonotype: Its antigen is not known.

Each CDR3 protein is one row after TCRdb ran MiXCR on the 5' RACE reads. The sample carries some 760,000 distinct CDR3 sequences, around a sixth recorded once. A further study also used this sample, focusing on T cells expressing NK-cell markers.

The specimen sequenced was PBMCs. The TCR originated in a woman aged 18-29 years in good health. The V call is TRBV29-1, the J call TRBJ1-2, with a tentative D call TRBD1 (5 bases). The CDR3: CSGGTDYGYTF. For the CDR3, the DNA is TGCAGCGGAGGGACGGACTATGGCTACACCTTC.